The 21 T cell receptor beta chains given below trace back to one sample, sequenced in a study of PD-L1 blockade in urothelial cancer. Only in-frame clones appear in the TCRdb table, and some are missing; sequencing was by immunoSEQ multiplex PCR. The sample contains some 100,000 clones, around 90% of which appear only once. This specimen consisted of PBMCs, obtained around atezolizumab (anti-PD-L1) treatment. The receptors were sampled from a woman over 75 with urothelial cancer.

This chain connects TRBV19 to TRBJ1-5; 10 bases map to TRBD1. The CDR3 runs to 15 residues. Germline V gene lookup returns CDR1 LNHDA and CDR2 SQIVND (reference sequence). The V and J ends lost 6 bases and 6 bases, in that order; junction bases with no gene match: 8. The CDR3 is CASSVGQGNGQPQHF. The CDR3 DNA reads TGTGCCAGTAGCGTGGGACAGGGGAACGGTCAGCCCCAGCATTTT.

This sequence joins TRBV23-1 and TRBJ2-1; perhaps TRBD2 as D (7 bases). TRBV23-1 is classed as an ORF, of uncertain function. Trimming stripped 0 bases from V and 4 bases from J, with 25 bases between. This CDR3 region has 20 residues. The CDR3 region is CASSQSNGRGAPTGYNEQFF. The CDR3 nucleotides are TGCGCCAGCAGTCAATCTAACGGCCGGGGGGCGCCGACGGGGTACAATGAGCAGTTCTTC.

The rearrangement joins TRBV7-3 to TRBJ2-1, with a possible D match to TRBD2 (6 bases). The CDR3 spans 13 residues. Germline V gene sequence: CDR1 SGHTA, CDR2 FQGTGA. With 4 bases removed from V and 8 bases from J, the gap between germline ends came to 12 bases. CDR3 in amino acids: CASSYTRGDEQFF. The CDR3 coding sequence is TGTGCCAGCAGCTACACCCGCGGGGATGAGCAGTTCTTC.

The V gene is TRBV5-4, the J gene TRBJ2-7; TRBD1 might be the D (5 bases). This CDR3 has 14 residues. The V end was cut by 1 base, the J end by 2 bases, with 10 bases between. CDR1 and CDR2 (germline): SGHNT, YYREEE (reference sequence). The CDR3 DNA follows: TGTGCCAGCAGCTTGCGATCAGGGACCTACGAGCAGTACTTC. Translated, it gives CASSLRSGTYEQYF.

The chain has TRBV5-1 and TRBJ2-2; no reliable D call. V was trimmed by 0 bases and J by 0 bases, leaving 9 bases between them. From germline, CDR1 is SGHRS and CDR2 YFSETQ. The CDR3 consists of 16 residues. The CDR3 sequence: CASSLEVSANTGELFF. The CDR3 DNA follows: TGCGCCAGCAGCTTGGAAGTCAGCGCGAACACCGGGGAGCTGTTTTTT.

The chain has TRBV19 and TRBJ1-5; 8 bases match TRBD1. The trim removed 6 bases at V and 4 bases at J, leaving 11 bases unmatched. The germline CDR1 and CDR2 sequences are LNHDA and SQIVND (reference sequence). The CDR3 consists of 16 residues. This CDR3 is CASSPHGTGINQPQHF. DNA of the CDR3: TGTGCCAGTAGCCCCCATGGGACAGGTATTAATCAGCCCCAGCATTTT.

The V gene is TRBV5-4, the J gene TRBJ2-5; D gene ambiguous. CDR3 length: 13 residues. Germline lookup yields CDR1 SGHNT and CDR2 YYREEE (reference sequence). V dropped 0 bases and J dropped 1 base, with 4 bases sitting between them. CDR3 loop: CASSLGPQETQYF. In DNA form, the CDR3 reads TGTGCCAGCAGCTTGGGGCCCCAAGAGACCCAGTACTTC. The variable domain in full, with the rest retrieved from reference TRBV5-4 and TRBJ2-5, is ETGVTQSPTHLIKTRGQQVTLRCSSQSGHNTVSWYQQALGQGPQFIFQYYREEENGRGNFPPRFSGLQFPNYSSELNVNALELDDSALYLCASSLGPQETQYFGPGTRLLVL.

CDR3 sequence (DNA): TGTGCCTGGAGTAGTGGGAGTGTGACCTACGAGCAGTACTTC. This translates into CAWSSGSVTYEQYF. V and J are TRBV30 and TRBJ2-7; tentative D call: TRBD2 (5 bases). The germline V gene has CDR1 GTSNPN and CDR2 SVGIG (reference sequence). The ends were cut back, 2 bases at V and 2 bases at J, with 13 bases in the middle. The CDR3 is 14 amino acids.

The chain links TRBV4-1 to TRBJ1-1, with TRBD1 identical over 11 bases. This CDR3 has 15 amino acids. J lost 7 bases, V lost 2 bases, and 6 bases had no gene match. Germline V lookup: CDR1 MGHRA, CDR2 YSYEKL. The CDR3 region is CASSQPGQGAGEAFF. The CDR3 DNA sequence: TGCGCCAGCAGCCAACCCGGACAGGGGGCTGGTGAAGCTTTCTTT.

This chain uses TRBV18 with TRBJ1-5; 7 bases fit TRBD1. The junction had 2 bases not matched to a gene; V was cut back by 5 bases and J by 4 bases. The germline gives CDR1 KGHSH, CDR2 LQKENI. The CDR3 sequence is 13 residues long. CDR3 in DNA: TGTGCCAGCTCATCGGGACAGAATCAGCCCCAGCATTTT. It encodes CASSSGQNQPQHF. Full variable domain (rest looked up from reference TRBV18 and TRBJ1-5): NAGVMQNPRHLVRRRGQEARLRCSPMKGHSHVYWYRQLPEEGLKFMVYLQKENIIDESGMPKERFSAEFPKEGPSILRIQQVVRGDSAAYFCASSSGQNQPQHFGDGTRLSIL.

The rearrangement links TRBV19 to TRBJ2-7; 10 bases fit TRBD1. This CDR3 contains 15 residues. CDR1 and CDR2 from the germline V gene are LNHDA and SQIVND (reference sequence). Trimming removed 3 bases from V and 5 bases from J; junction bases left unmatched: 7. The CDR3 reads CASSIIGTGEDEQYF. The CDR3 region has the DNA TGTGCCAGTAGTATTATAGGGACAGGGGAAGACGAGCAGTACTTC.

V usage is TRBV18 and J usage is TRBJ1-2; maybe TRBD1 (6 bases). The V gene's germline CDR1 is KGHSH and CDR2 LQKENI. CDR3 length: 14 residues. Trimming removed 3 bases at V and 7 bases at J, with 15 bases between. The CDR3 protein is CASSPKQGAFGYTF. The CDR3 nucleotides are TGTGCCAGCTCACCTAAACAGGGTGCGTTTGGCTACACCTTC.

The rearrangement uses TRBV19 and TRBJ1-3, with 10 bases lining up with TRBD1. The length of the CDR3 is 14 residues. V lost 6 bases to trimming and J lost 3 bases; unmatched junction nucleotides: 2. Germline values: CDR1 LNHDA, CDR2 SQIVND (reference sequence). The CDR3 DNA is TGTGCCAGTAGCGGGACAGGGGTTGGAAACACCATATATTTT. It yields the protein CASSGTGVGNTIYF.

The CDR3 sequence is CASSSDRAYEQYF. CDR3 nucleotide sequence: TGTGCCAGCAGCTCGGACAGGGCCTACGAGCAGTACTTC. V and J are TRBV11-2 and TRBJ2-7, with 8 bases that match TRBD1. Germline CDR1 is SGHAT and CDR2 is FQNNGV. V dropped 4 bases and J dropped 2; count of bases not matched to a gene: 1. The CDR3 totals 13 residues.

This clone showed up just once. CDR3 protein: CAWRNPGYGYTF. The CDR3 coding sequence is TGTGCCTGGAGAAACCCAGGCTATGGCTACACCTTC. This sequence joins TRBV30 and TRBJ1-2; no reliable D call. Trimming took off 3 bases at V and 4 bases at J, with 9 bases between the two ends. Per germline, CDR1 GTSNPN and CDR2 SVGIG (reference sequence). This CDR3 region has 12 residues.

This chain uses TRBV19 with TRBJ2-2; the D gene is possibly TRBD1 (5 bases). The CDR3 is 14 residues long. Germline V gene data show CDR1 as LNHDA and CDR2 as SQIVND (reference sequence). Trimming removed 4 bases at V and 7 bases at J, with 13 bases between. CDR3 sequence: CASSTDPGFGELFF. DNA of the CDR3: TGTGCCAGTAGTACAGACCCAGGGTTCGGGGAGCTGTTTTTT.

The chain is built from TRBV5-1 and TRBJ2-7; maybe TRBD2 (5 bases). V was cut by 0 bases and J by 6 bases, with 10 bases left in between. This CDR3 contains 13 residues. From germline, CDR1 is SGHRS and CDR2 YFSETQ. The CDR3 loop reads CASSLGIGGEQYF. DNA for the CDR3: TGCGCCAGCAGCTTGGGGATAGGAGGCGAGCAGTACTTC. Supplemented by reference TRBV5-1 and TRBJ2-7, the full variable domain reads KAGVTQTPRYLIKTRGQQVTLSCSPISGHRSVSWYQQTPGQGLQFLFEYFSETQRNKGNFPGRFSGRQFSNSRSEMNVSTLELGDSALYLCASSLGIGGEQYFGPGTRLTVT.

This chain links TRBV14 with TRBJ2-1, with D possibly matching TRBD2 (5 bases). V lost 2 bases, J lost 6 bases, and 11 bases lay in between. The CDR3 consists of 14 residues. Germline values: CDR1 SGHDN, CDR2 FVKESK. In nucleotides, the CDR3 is TGTGCCAGCAGCCAAAATGGACTCATCAATGAGCAGTTCTTC. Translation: CASSQNGLINEQFF.

CDR3 DNA: TGTGCCAGCAGTGAAGCTGCCAGCGGGTACTACAATGAGCAGTTCTTC. Translation gives CASSEAASGYYNEQFF. J is TRBJ2-1 and V is TRBV6-1; a weak D match, TRBD2 (6 bases). Germline V gene lookup returns CDR1 MNHNS and CDR2 SASEGT. This CDR3 has 16 residues. The V and J ends lost 0 bases and 3 bases respectively, with 12 bases between them.

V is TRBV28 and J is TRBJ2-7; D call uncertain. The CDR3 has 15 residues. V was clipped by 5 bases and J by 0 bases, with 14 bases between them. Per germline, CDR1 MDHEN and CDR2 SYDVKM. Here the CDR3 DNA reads TGTGCCAGCAGTGGTAGTGCGGTGAGCTCCTACGAGCAGTACTTC. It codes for CASSGSAVSSYEQYF. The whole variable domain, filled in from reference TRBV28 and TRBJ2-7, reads DVKVTQSSRYLVKRTGEKVFLECVQDMDHENMFWYRQDPGLGLRLIYFSYDVKMKEKGDIPEGYSVSREKKERFSLILESASTNQTSMYLCASSGSAVSSYEQYFGPGTRLTVT.

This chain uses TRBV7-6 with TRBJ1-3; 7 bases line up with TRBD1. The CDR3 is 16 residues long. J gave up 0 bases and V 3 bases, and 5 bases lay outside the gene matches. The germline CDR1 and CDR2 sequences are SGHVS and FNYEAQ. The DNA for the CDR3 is TGTGCCAGCAGCTTTGGGACAGTTCGCTCTGGAAACACCATATATTTT. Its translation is CASSFGTVRSGNTIYF.